This entry describes one T cell receptor (beta chain). The record originates from a study of T cell changes during pregnancy in multiple sclerosis. There are 16 residues in the CDR3. Germline loops: CDR1 SGDLS, CDR2 YYNGEE. V shed 0 bases, J shed 4 bases, and the junction held 6 bases outside the gene matches. Here immunoSEQ multiplex PCR was the method, and the copy in TCRdb shows in-frame clones only, minus some. The repertoire has tens of thousands of clones, 85% to 95% of them found once; the top ten carry 1.3%. The origin of this receptor is a female donor with multiple sclerosis, enrolled in a pregnancy study. Source material: peripheral blood. V and J are TRBV9 and TRBJ2-1, with 8 bases identical to TRBD2. The CDR3 loop is CASSVGAGGYYNEQFF. The CDR3 nucleotides read TGTGCCAGCAGCGTAGGGGCGGGAGGCTATTACAATGAGCAGTTCTTC.